The 5 T cell receptor beta chains listed next were all sequenced from one sample in a study of beta chain features in type 1 diabetes. Study-level results: Moderate yet significant TCRB CDR3 shortening was seen in Type 1 diabetes patients in all four CD4+ subsets.

These receptors are not linked to any known antigen. The sequenced template was cDNA made from the entire isolated RNA. The assay was immunoSEQ multiplex PCR, and TCRdb's table has in-frame clones only and misses some. The table has 630,000 or so clones, about 14% seen once. The material sequenced was naive CD4+ T cells from blood. The receptors stem from a man aged 18-30 years with type 1 diabetes.

The table lists this clone with a few counts. The chain is built from TRBV2 and TRBJ1-3; D is unclear. From germline, CDR1 is SNHLY and CDR2 FYNNEI. The CDR3 has 14 residues. Trimming removed 7 bases at V and 2 bases at J, with 12 bases between. CDR3: CASTGSRTGNTIYF. The CDR3, as DNA: TGTGCCAGCACCGGGTCCCGCACTGGAAACACCATATATTTT.

This clone appeared a few times. The gene calls are TRBV30 and TRBJ1-5, with unresolved D. In germline, CDR1 is GTSNPN, CDR2 SVGIG (reference sequence). The ends were cut back, 1 base at V and 6 bases at J, with 10 bases in the middle. CDR3 length: 13 amino acids. CDR3 sequence reads: CAWSAGSSQPQHF. The DNA of the CDR3 is TGTGCCTGGAGTGCGGGGTCGAGTCAGCCCCAGCATTTT. Full variable domain (remainder filled in from reference TRBV30 and TRBJ1-5): SQTIHQWPATLVQPVGSPLSLECTVEGTSNPNLYWYRQAAGRGLQLLFYSVGIGQISSEVPQNLSASRPQDRQFILSSKKLLLSDSGFYLCAWSAGSSQPQHFGDGTRLSIL.

This clone was counted a few times. The chain has TRBV30 and TRBJ2-7; TRBD2 aligns across 13 bases. CDR1 is GTSNPN, CDR2 SVGIG, per germline (reference sequence). The CDR3 is 13 residues long. The ends lost 4 bases at V and 9 bases at J; junction bases unmatched: 6. CDR3 in DNA: TGTGCCTGGACTGGGACTAGCGGGATATCGCAGTACTTC. Its protein product is CAWTGTSGISQYF.

This clone was seen a handful of times. V gene TRBV19 combines with J gene TRBJ2-1, with 10 bases matching TRBD2. V lost 9 bases and J lost 10; bases outside the gene matches: 15. The CDR3 extends over 15 amino acids. Germline values: CDR1 LNHDA, CDR2 SQIVND (reference sequence). The CDR3 region has the DNA TGTGCCAGCAAGATTTCTAGCGGGGGCGGGACGGAGCAGTTCTTC. It specifies CASKISSGGGTEQFF. The variable domain in full, completed from reference TRBV19 and TRBJ2-1, reads DGGITQSPKYLFRKEGQNVTLSCEQNLNHDAMYWYRQDPGQGLRLIYYSQIVNDFQKGDIAEGYSVSREKKESFPLTVTSAQKNPTAFYLCASKISSGGGTEQFFGPGTRLTVL.

This clone showed up just a few times. V gene TRBV30 combines with J gene TRBJ2-7; 7 nucleotides line up with TRBD2. The junction had 17 bases not matched to a gene; V was cut back by 0 bases and J by 0 bases. Germline CDR1 GTSNPN, CDR2 SVGIG (reference sequence). The CDR3 consists of 19 residues. DNA of the CDR3: TGTGCCTGGAGTGTACTCCGCGGGAGTTCGGTTTGGCCCTCCTACGAGCAGTACTTC. The encoded protein is CAWSVLRGSSVWPSYEQYF.